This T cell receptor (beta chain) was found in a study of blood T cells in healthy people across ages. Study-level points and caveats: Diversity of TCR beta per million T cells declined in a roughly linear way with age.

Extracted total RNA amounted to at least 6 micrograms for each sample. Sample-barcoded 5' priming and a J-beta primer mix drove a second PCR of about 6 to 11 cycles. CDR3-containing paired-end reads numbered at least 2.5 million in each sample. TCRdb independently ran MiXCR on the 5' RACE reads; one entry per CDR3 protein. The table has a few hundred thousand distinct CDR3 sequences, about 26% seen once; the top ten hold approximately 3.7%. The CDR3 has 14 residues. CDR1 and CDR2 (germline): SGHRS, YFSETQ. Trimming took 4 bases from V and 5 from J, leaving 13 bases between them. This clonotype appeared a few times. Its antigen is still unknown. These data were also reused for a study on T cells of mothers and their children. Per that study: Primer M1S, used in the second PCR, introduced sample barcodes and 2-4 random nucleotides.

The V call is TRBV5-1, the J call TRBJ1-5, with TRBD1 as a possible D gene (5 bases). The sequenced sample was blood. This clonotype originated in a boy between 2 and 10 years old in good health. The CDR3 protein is CASSEGQADQPQHF. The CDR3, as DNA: TGCGCCAGCAGCGAGGGGCAGGCGGATCAGCCCCAGCATTTT.